A selection of T cell receptor beta chains follows, all from one sample in a study of cytomegalovirus exposure and HLA in healthy donors. The repertoire was sequenced with immunoSEQ multiplex PCR; TCRdb's copy has only in-frame clones and lacks some. The repertoire holds about 180,000 clones, with around nine tenths as singletons. Sequencing was carried out using PBMCs. The receptors originated from a man in his late teens or twenties in good health and CMV-seropositive. Both conserved end residues are part of each CDR3. Each record gives: J gene, D gene, V gene, clone size, CDR3 protein, CDR3 DNA. A D gene is named only where the DNA matches it firmly. Only part of the rows carry a size: once, few, many, or a class if the clone is expanded.

J gene: TRBJ1-1; D gene: TRBD1; V gene: TRBV5-1; clone size: -; CDR3 protein: CASSLRGRGESSEAFF; CDR3 DNA: TGCGCCAGCAGCTTGAGGGGGCGCGGAGAGAGCTCTGAAGCTTTCTTT
J gene: TRBJ1-5; D gene: -; V gene: TRBV18; clone size: -; CDR3 protein: CASSRQDSNQPQHF; CDR3 DNA: TGTGCCAGCTCGCGACAGGATAGCAATCAGCCCCAGCATTTT
J gene: TRBJ2-3; D gene: TRBD2; V gene: TRBV19; clone size: -; CDR3 protein: CASSSGRASSLTDTQYF; CDR3 DNA: TGTGCCAGTAGTAGCGGGAGGGCCTCAAGTCTAACTGATACGCAGTATTTT
J gene: TRBJ2-7; D gene: TRBD1; V gene: TRBV19; clone size: -; CDR3 protein: CASSSTGDLTYEQYF; CDR3 DNA: TGTGCCAGTAGTTCCACAGGGGACCTTACCTACGAGCAGTACTTC
J gene: TRBJ1-4; D gene: -; V gene: TRBV7-2; clone size: -; CDR3 protein: CASRMEDATNEKLFF; CDR3 DNA: TGTGCCAGCAGAATGGAGGACGCAACTAATGAAAAACTGTTTTTT
J gene: TRBJ1-2; D gene: -; V gene: TRBV14; clone size: -; CDR3 protein: CASSLGGTYGYTF; CDR3 DNA: TGTGCCAGCAGCCTGGGGGGGACCTATGGCTACACCTTC
J gene: TRBJ2-3; D gene: TRBD2; V gene: TRBV19; clone size: few; CDR3 protein: CATTTSGGSDTQYF; CDR3 DNA: TGTGCCACCACGACTAGCGGGGGGTCCGATACGCAGTATTTT
J gene: TRBJ2-1; D gene: TRBD2; V gene: TRBV7-2; clone size: -; CDR3 protein: CASSPGLAGDEQFF; CDR3 DNA: TGTGCCAGCAGCCCAGGACTAGCCGGCGATGAGCAGTTCTTC
J gene: TRBJ1-2; D gene: -; V gene: TRBV2; clone size: -; CDR3 protein: CASSPYGGGGYTF; CDR3 DNA: TGTGCCAGCAGTCCTTACGGGGGTGGCGGCTACACCTTC
J gene: TRBJ2-5; D gene: -; V gene: TRBV5-4; clone size: -; CDR3 protein: CASSPRGRETQYF; CDR3 DNA: TGTGCCAGCAGCCCCAGGGGAAGGGAGACCCAGTACTTC
J gene: TRBJ1-1; D gene: -; V gene: TRBV25-1; clone size: -; CDR3 protein: CASRQGLIEAFF; CDR3 DNA: TGTGCCAGCAGACAGGGTTTAATTGAAGCTTTCTTT
J gene: TRBJ2-7; D gene: TRBD2; V gene: TRBV29-1; clone size: -; CDR3 protein: CSVEGRGGRNEQYF; CDR3 DNA: TGCAGCGTTGAAGGGCGGGGCGGGAGGAACGAGCAGTACTTC
J gene: TRBJ2-1; D gene: -; V gene: TRBV2; clone size: -; CDR3 protein: CALSGGKSYNEQFF; CDR3 DNA: TGTGCCTTGTCTGGCGGGAAGTCCTACAATGAGCAGTTCTTC
J gene: TRBJ2-3; D gene: -; V gene: TRBV2; clone size: -; CDR3 protein: CASSEALDSYTDTQYF; CDR3 DNA: TGTGCCAGCAGTGAAGCCCTGGACAGCTACACAGATACGCAGTATTTT
J gene: TRBJ2-3; D gene: -; V gene: TRBV7-3; clone size: -; CDR3 protein: CASSLSGGRDTQYF; CDR3 DNA: TGTGCCAGCAGCTTAAGCGGGGGCAGGGATACGCAGTATTTT
J gene: TRBJ1-5; D gene: TRBD1; V gene: TRBV4-2; clone size: once; CDR3 protein: CASSQGEGQGANQPQHF; CDR3 DNA: TGTGCCAGCAGCCAAGGAGAGGGACAGGGGGCGAATCAGCCCCAGCATTTT
J gene: TRBJ2-5; D gene: -; V gene: TRBV15; clone size: -; CDR3 protein: CATSRDRETQYF; CDR3 DNA: TGTGCCACCAGCAGAGATCGAGAGACCCAGTACTTC
J gene: TRBJ2-7; D gene: TRBD2; V gene: TRBV7-2; clone size: once; CDR3 protein: CASSSLSGVAQYF; CDR3 DNA: TGTGCCAGCAGCTCGTTAAGCGGGGTGGCGCAGTACTTC
J gene: TRBJ2-1; D gene: TRBD1; V gene: TRBV29-1; clone size: -; CDR3 protein: CSPKTPLTRQGARSNEQFF; CDR3 DNA: TGCAGCCCTAAAACCCCTCTAACCCGACAGGGGGCTAGGAGTAATGAGCAGTTCTTC
J gene: TRBJ1-6; D gene: -; V gene: TRBV2; clone size: -; CDR3 protein: CASSRASSSYNSPLHF; CDR3 DNA: TGTGCCAGCAGCAGGGCCTCCAGCTCCTATAATTCACCCCTCCACTTT
J gene: TRBJ1-6; D gene: -; V gene: TRBV23-1; clone size: -; CDR3 protein: CASSQQRERGRDNSPLHF; CDR3 DNA: TGCGCCAGCAGTCAACAAAGGGAAAGGGGCAGGGATAATTCACCCCTCCACTTT
J gene: TRBJ1-1; D gene: -; V gene: TRBV7-9; clone size: -; CDR3 protein: CASSLGPPFTEAFF; CDR3 DNA: TGTGCCAGCAGCTTAGGTCCCCCCTTCACTGAAGCTTTCTTT
J gene: TRBJ1-6; D gene: -; V gene: TRBV7-9; clone size: -; CDR3 protein: CASSLPTESSYNSPLHF; CDR3 DNA: TGTGCCAGCAGCCTCCCGACAGAGAGCTCCTATAATTCACCCCTCCACTTT
J gene: TRBJ1-4; D gene: -; V gene: TRBV18; clone size: once; CDR3 protein: CASSPAGEKLFF; CDR3 DNA: TGTGCCAGCTCACCAGCGGGGGAAAAACTGTTTTTT
J gene: TRBJ2-6; D gene: -; V gene: TRBV9; clone size: -; CDR3 protein: CASSPRPISGANVLTF; CDR3 DNA: TGTGCCAGCAGCCCCCGTCCTATCTCTGGGGCCAACGTCCTGACTTTC
J gene: TRBJ1-2; D gene: -; V gene: TRBV28; clone size: -; CDR3 protein: CASSQSQTGYYGYTF; CDR3 DNA: TGTGCCAGCAGCCAATCCCAAACAGGGTACTATGGCTACACCTTC
J gene: TRBJ2-1; D gene: -; V gene: TRBV21-1; clone size: -; CDR3 protein: CASSQEGWQFF; CDR3 DNA: TGTGCCAGCAGCCAGGAGGGATGGCAGTTCTTC
J gene: TRBJ1-1; D gene: TRBD1; V gene: TRBV7-2; clone size: -; CDR3 protein: CASSAWDRSTEAFF; CDR3 DNA: TGTGCCAGCAGCGCATGGGACAGAAGCACTGAAGCTTTCTTT
J gene: TRBJ2-7; D gene: -; V gene: TRBV14; clone size: -; CDR3 protein: CASSHIDAYEQYF; CDR3 DNA: TGTGCCAGCAGCCATATAGATGCCTACGAGCAGTACTTC
J gene: TRBJ1-1; D gene: -; V gene: TRBV14; clone size: -; CDR3 protein: CASSQGRRGTAEAFF; CDR3 DNA: TGTGCCAGCAGCCAAGGGCGTCGCGGGACCGCTGAAGCTTTCTTT
J gene: TRBJ1-4; D gene: TRBD1; V gene: TRBV15; clone size: -; CDR3 protein: CATSRLKGGAGEKLFF; CDR3 DNA: TGTGCCACCAGCAGACTGAAAGGGGGCGCTGGGGAAAAACTGTTTTTT
J gene: TRBJ2-2; D gene: -; V gene: TRBV9; clone size: -; CDR3 protein: CASSAGPLNTGELFF; CDR3 DNA: TGTGCCAGCAGCGCGGGTCCGCTTAACACCGGGGAGCTGTTTTTT
J gene: TRBJ2-3; D gene: TRBD2; V gene: TRBV7-6; clone size: -; CDR3 protein: CASSLRASGDPADTQYF; CDR3 DNA: TGTGCCAGCAGCTTAAGAGCTAGCGGGGACCCGGCCGATACGCAGTATTTT
J gene: TRBJ2-1; D gene: -; V gene: TRBV27; clone size: -; CDR3 protein: CASSGGGPNEQFF; CDR3 DNA: TGTGCCAGCAGTGGGGGGGGGCCCAATGAGCAGTTCTTC
J gene: TRBJ2-1; D gene: TRBD2; V gene: TRBV9; clone size: -; CDR3 protein: CASSVLAEPYSEQFF; CDR3 DNA: TGTGCCAGCAGCGTACTAGCGGAACCCTACAGTGAGCAGTTCTTC
J gene: TRBJ2-2; D gene: -; V gene: TRBV4-1; clone size: few; CDR3 protein: CASSRTDDSGELFF; CDR3 DNA: TGCGCCAGCAGCCGTACCGACGACTCCGGGGAGCTGTTTTTT
J gene: TRBJ2-7; D gene: -; V gene: TRBV9; clone size: -; CDR3 protein: CASSVGSSEQYF; CDR3 DNA: TGTGCCAGCAGCGTAGGGAGTTCCGAGCAGTACTTC
J gene: TRBJ1-2; D gene: TRBD1; V gene: TRBV28; clone size: once; CDR3 protein: CASSRKPTGGAYNYGYTF; CDR3 DNA: TGTGCCAGCAGTCGGAAACCGACAGGGGGCGCATATAACTATGGCTACACCTTC
J gene: TRBJ1-5; D gene: -; V gene: TRBV4-3; clone size: -; CDR3 protein: CASSQGAPYSNQPQHF; CDR3 DNA: TGCGCCAGCAGCCAAGGGGCACCGTATAGCAATCAGCCCCAGCATTTT
J gene: TRBJ1-1; D gene: TRBD1; V gene: TRBV4-2; clone size: few; CDR3 protein: CASSQDPGQGNTEAFF; CDR3 DNA: TGTGCCAGCAGCCAAGACCCGGGACAGGGAAACACTGAAGCTTTCTTT
J gene: TRBJ2-1; D gene: TRBD2; V gene: TRBV27; clone size: -; CDR3 protein: CASSWTGLAGGGNYNEQFF; CDR3 DNA: TGTGCCAGCAGTTGGACGGGACTAGCGGGGGGGGGAAACTACAATGAGCAGTTCTTC
J gene: TRBJ1-2; D gene: -; V gene: TRBV6-5; clone size: -; CDR3 protein: CASSYSRAGGYTF; CDR3 DNA: TGTGCCAGCAGTTACAGCAGGGCGGGAGGCTACACCTTC
J gene: TRBJ2-7; D gene: TRBD1; V gene: TRBV6-6; clone size: -; CDR3 protein: CASSYSTGGSEQYF; CDR3 DNA: TGTGCCAGCAGTTACTCGACAGGGGGCAGCGAGCAGTACTTC
J gene: TRBJ1-5; D gene: TRBD1; V gene: TRBV6-6; clone size: few; CDR3 protein: CASSYSTRTGNQPQHF; CDR3 DNA: TGTGCCAGCAGTTACTCGACCAGGACAGGGAATCAGCCCCAGCATTTT
J gene: TRBJ2-7; D gene: -; V gene: TRBV7-8; clone size: -; CDR3 protein: CASRLNYEQYF; CDR3 DNA: TGTGCCAGCAGACTGAACTACGAGCAGTACTTC
J gene: TRBJ2-5; D gene: -; V gene: TRBV5-5; clone size: -; CDR3 protein: CASSFTRSLETQYF; CDR3 DNA: TGTGCCAGCAGCTTCACGCGGAGCTTAGAGACCCAGTACTTC
J gene: TRBJ2-3; D gene: -; V gene: TRBV7-2; clone size: -; CDR3 protein: CASSLGGGGKDTQYF; CDR3 DNA: TGTGCCAGCAGCTTAGGAGGGGGGGGCAAAGATACGCAGTATTTT
J gene: TRBJ1-4; D gene: -; V gene: TRBV27; clone size: -; CDR3 protein: CASSSRGRGIEKLFF; CDR3 DNA: TGTGCCAGCAGTTCCCGGGGCAGGGGTATTGAAAAACTGTTTTTT
J gene: TRBJ1-5; D gene: -; V gene: TRBV18; clone size: -; CDR3 protein: CASSLGESQPQHF; CDR3 DNA: TGTGCCAGCTCACTTGGGGAGAGTCAGCCCCAGCATTTT
J gene: TRBJ1-2; D gene: -; V gene: TRBV29-1; clone size: -; CDR3 protein: CSGNTQGNYGYTF; CDR3 DNA: TGCAGCGGAAACACGCAGGGGAACTATGGCTACACCTTC
J gene: TRBJ1-6; D gene: -; V gene: TRBV6-6; clone size: -; CDR3 protein: CASSRGNNSPLHF; CDR3 DNA: TGTGCCAGCAGTCGCGGGAATAATTCACCCCTCCACTTT
J gene: TRBJ2-4; D gene: TRBD2; V gene: TRBV11-2; clone size: -; CDR3 protein: CASSLAFGGNIQYF; CDR3 DNA: TGTGCCAGCAGCTTAGCCTTCGGGGGGAACATTCAGTACTTC
J gene: TRBJ2-7; D gene: -; V gene: TRBV28; clone size: -; CDR3 protein: CASSPTRIYEQYF; CDR3 DNA: TGTGCCAGCAGTCCCACTCGTATCTACGAGCAGTACTTC
J gene: TRBJ2-6; D gene: -; V gene: TRBV5-4; clone size: -; CDR3 protein: CASTLNLPGANVLTF; CDR3 DNA: TGTGCCAGCACCTTGAACTTGCCTGGGGCCAACGTCCTGACTTTC
J gene: TRBJ2-5; D gene: -; V gene: TRBV4-2; clone size: once; CDR3 protein: CASSQILGSETQYF; CDR3 DNA: TGTGCCAGCAGCCAAATCCTAGGATCTGAGACCCAGTACTTC
J gene: TRBJ2-5; D gene: -; V gene: TRBV13; clone size: -; CDR3 protein: CASSPSRVLQETQYF; CDR3 DNA: TGTGCCAGCAGCCCCTCCCGGGTTCTTCAAGAGACCCAGTACTTC
J gene: TRBJ2-7; D gene: -; V gene: TRBV4-2; clone size: -; CDR3 protein: CASSQEGHGSYEQYF; CDR3 DNA: TGTGCCAGCAGCCAAGAGGGACACGGATCCTACGAGCAGTACTTC
J gene: TRBJ2-7; D gene: -; V gene: TRBV9; clone size: -; CDR3 protein: CASSSGDLRGSYEQYF; CDR3 DNA: TGTGCCAGCAGCTCGGGAGACCTCAGGGGGTCCTACGAGCAGTACTTC
J gene: TRBJ2-1; D gene: TRBD2; V gene: TRBV15; clone size: -; CDR3 protein: CATSPGTSGYNEQFF; CDR3 DNA: TGTGCCACCAGCCCGGGGACTAGCGGATACAATGAGCAGTTCTTC
J gene: TRBJ2-1; D gene: TRBD2; V gene: TRBV19; clone size: few; CDR3 protein: CASSHPRASGYNEQFF; CDR3 DNA: TGTGCCAGTAGCCACCCTAGGGCTAGCGGCTACAATGAGCAGTTCTTC